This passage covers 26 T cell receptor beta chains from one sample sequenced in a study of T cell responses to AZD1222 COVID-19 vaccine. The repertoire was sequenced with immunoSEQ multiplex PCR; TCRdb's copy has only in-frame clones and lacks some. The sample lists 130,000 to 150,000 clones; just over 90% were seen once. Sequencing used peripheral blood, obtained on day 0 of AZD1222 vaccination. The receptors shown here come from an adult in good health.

CDR3 in amino acids: CASSRAGNQPQHF. CDR3 in DNA: TGTGCCAGCAGCAGGGCCGGCAATCAGCCCCAGCATTTT. The rearrangement uses TRBV6-5 and TRBJ1-5, with D perhaps TRBD1 (5 bases). Trimming removed 6 bases from V and 2 bases from J, with 8 bases in between. The V gene's germline CDR1 is MNHEY and CDR2 SVGAGI. This CDR3 has 13 residues.

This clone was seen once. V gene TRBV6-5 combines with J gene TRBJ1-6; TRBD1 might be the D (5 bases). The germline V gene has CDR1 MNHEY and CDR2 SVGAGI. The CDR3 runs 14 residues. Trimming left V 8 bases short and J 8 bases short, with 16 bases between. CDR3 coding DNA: TGTGCCAGCGGCCTTGGGGGGGTCGATTCACCCCTCCACTTT. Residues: CASGLGGVDSPLHF.

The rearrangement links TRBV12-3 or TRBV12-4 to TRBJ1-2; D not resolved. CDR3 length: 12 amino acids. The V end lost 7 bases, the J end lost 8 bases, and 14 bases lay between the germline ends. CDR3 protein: CASKLWQRGYTF. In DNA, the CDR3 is TGTGCCAGCAAACTCTGGCAGAGGGGCTACACCTTC.

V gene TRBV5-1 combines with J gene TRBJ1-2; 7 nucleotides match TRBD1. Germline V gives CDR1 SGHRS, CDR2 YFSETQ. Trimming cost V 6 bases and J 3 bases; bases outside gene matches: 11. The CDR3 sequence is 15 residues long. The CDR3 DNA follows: TGCGCCAGCAACCATGGAGACAGGGTAGACTATGGCTACACCTTC. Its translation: CASNHGDRVDYGYTF.

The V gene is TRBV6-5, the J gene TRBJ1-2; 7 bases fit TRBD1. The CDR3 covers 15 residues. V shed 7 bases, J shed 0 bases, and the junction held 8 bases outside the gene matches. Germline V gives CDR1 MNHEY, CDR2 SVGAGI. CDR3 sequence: CASKKGQGANYGYTF. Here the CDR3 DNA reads TGTGCCAGCAAAAAGGGGCAGGGGGCTAACTATGGCTACACCTTC.

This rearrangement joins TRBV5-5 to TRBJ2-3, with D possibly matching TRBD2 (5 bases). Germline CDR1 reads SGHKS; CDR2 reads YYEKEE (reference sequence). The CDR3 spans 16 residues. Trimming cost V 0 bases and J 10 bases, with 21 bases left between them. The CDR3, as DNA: TGTGCCAGCAGCTTGGGTGGCAGGCCCCTCGGGGATCCGCAGTATTTT. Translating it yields CASSLGGRPLGDPQYF.

CDR3 coding DNA: TGTGCCAGCAGCGTAGGTGCGGGGAAAGGCGAAAAACTGTTTTTT. This codes for CASSVGAGKGEKLFF. The V gene is TRBV9, the J gene TRBJ1-4, with D unclear. This CDR3 contains 15 residues. Germline assignment: CDR1 SGDLS and CDR2 YYNGEE. V gave up 0 bases and J gave up 8 bases, with 14 bases separating them.

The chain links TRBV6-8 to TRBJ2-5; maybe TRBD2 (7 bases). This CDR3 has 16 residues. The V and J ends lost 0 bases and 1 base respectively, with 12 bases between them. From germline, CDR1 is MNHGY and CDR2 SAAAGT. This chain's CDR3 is CASSYSRGGPQETQYF. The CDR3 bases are TGTGCCAGCAGTTACTCGAGGGGGGGGCCCCAAGAGACCCAGTACTTC.

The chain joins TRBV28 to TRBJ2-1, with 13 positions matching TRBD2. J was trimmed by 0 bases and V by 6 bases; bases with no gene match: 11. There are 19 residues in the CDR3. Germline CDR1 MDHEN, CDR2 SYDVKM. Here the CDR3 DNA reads TGTGCCAGCAGGTCCGGGACTAGCGGGATCCTGAGCTCCTACAATGAGCAGTTCTTC. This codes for CASRSGTSGILSSYNEQFF.

The CDR3 sequence is CASSRDRGQGQYF. The CDR3 DNA sequence: TGTGCCAGCAGCCGGGACAGGGGCCAGGGGCAGTACTTC. V usage is TRBV12-3 or TRBV12-4 and J usage is TRBJ2-7; 10 bases agree with TRBD1. The CDR3 contains 13 residues. J was trimmed by 9 bases and V by 6 bases; bases with no gene match: 8.

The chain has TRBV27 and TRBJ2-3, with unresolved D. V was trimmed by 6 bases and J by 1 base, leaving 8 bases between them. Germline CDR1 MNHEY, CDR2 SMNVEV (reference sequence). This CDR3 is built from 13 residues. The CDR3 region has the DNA TGTGCCAGCAGGCCCGCGGGCACAGATACGCAGTATTTT. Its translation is CASRPAGTDTQYF.

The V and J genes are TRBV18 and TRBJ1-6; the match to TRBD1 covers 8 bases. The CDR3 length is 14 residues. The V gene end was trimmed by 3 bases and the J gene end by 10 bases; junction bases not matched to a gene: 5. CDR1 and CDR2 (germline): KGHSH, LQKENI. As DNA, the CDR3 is TGTGCCAGCTCACCGGACAGGGACGGATCACCCCTCCACTTT. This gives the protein CASSPDRDGSPLHF.

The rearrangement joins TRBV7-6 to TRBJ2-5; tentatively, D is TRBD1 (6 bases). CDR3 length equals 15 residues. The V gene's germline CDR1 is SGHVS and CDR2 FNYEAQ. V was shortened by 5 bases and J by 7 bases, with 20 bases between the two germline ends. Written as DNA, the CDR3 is TGTGCCAGCAGCCCGCAGGGTATCTTAGGGGGGACCCAGTACTTC. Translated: CASSPQGILGGTQYF. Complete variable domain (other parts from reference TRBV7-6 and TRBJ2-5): GAGVSQSPRYKVTKRGQDVALRCDPISGHVSLYWYRQALGQGPEFLTYFNYEAQQDKSGLPNDRFSAERPEGSISTLTIQRTEQRDSAMYRCASSPQGILGGTQYFGPGTRLLVL.

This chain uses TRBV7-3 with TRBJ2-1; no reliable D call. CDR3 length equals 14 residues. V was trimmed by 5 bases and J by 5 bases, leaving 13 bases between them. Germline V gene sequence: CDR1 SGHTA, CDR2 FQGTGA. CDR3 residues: CASSPSGSNNEQFF. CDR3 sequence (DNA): TGTGCCAGCAGCCCTTCGGGCAGTAACAATGAGCAGTTCTTC.

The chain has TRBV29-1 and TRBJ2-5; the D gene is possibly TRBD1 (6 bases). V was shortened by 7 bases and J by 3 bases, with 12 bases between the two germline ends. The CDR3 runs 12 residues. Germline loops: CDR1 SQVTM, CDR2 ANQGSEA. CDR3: CSAIEGEETQYF. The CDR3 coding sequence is TGCAGCGCCATTGAGGGGGAAGAGACCCAGTACTTC.

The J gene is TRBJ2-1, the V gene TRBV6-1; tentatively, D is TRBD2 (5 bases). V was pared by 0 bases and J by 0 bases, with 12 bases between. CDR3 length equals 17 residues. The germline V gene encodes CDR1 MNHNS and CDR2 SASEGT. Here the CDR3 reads CASSEARLAGSYNEQFF. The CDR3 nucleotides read TGTGCCAGCAGTGAAGCCCGGCTAGCTGGCTCCTACAATGAGCAGTTCTTC.

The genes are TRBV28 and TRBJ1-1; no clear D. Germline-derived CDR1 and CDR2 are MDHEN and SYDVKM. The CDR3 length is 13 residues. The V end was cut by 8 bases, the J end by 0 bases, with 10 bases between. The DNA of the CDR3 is TGTGCCAGCGATGACTCCATGAACACTGAAGCTTTCTTT. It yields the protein CASDDSMNTEAFF.

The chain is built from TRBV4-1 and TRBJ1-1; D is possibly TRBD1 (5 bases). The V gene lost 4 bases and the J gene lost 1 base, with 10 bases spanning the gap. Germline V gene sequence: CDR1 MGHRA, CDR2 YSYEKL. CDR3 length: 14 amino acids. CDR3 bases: TGCGCCAGCAGCCCCCCTGACAGGAACACTGAAGCTTTCTTT. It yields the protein CASSPPDRNTEAFF.

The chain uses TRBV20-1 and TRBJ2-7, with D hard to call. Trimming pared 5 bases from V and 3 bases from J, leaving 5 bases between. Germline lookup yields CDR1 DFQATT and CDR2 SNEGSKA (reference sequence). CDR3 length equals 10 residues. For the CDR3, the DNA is TGCAGTGCTGGCAACTACGAGCAGTACTTC. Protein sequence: CSAGNYEQYF.

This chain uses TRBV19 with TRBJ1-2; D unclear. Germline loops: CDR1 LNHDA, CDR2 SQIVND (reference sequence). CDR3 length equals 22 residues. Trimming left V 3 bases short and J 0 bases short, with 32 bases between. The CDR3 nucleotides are TGTGCCAGTAGTATCCTCTACGGGCAAGGAGCTATCAGCCTACCCCCTAACTATGGCTACACCTTC. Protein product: CASSILYGQGAISLPPNYGYTF.

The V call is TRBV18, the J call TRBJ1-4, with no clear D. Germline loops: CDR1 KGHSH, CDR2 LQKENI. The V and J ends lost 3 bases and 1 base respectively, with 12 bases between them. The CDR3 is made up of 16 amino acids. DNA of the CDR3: TGTGCCAGCTCACCGGTCACTAGGGAAACTAATGAAAAACTGTTTTTT. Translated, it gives CASSPVTRETNEKLFF.

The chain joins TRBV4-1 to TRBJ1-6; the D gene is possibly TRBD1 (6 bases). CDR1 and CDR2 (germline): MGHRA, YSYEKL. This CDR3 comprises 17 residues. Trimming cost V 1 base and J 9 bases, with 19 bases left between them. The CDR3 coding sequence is TGCGCCAGCAGCCAAGGGCCAGGGGAAAAAGGGGTTTCACCCCTCCACTTT. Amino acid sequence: CASSQGPGEKGVSPLHF.

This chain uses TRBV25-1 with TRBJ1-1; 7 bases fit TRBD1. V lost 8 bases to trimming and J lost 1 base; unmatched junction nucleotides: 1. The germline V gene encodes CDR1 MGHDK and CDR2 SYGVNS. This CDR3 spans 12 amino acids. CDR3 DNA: TGTGCCAGCGAGGGGGCGAACACTGAAGCTTTCTTT. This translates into CASEGANTEAFF.

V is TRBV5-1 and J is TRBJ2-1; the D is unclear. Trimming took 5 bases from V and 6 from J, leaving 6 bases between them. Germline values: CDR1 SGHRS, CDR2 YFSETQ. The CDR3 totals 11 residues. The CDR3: CASSLTNEQFF. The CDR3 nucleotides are TGCGCCAGCAGTCTGACCAATGAGCAGTTCTTC. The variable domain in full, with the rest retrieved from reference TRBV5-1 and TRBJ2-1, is KAGVTQTPRYLIKTRGQQVTLSCSPISGHRSVSWYQQTPGQGLQFLFEYFSETQRNKGNFPGRFSGRQFSNSRSEMNVSTLELGDSALYLCASSLTNEQFFGPGTRLTVL.

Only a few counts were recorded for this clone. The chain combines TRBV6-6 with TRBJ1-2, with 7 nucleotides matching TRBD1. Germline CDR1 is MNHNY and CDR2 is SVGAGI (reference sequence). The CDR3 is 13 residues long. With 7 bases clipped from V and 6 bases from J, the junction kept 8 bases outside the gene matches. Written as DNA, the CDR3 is TGTGCCAGCACCGGGACAGTGGTGAATGGCTACACCTTC. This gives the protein CASTGTVVNGYTF.

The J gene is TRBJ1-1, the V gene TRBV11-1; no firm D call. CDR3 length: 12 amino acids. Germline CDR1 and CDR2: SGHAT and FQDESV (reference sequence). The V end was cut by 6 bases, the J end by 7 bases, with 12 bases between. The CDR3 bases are TGTGCCAGCAGTAACTACGGGGTTGAAGCTTTCTTT. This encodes CASSNYGVEAFF.